This TCR beta chain is from a study of blood T cell repertoires in COVID-19. All enrollees were roughly 18 to 89 years old and from about 25 US areas. Cohort assignment relied on participant-reported clinical history. Recovered status in Cohort 3 required two negative PCRs, clearance, or symptom resolution. Profiled with immunoSEQ multiplex PCR; TCRdb holds only in-frame clones, not every one. The sample carries 150,000 or so clones, roughly 90% recorded once. The CDR3 covers 14 residues. Per germline, CDR1 KGHSH and CDR2 LQKENI. Trimming took off 8 bases at V and 1 base at J, with 15 bases between the two ends. The sample holds one count of this clone.

This TCR was sampled from a woman in her fifties or sixties who had recovered from COVID-19. Sequenced: PBMCs or T cells enriched from blood (not recorded which). V gene TRBV18 combines with J gene TRBJ2-7; a weak D match, TRBD2 (5 bases). The CDR3 DNA reads as TGTGCCAGCGAGCCCGAGAGGGCGTCCTACGAGCAGTACTTC. Translating it yields CASEPERASYEQYF.